A selection of T cell receptor beta chains follows, all from one sample in a study of blood T cell repertoires in COVID-19. The table came from immunoSEQ multiplex PCR; TCRdb's copy has only in-frame clones and leaves some out. The data hold 97,000 or so clones, with approximately 79% observed a single time. What was sequenced was peripheral blood. The origin of the receptors is a woman over 75 with active or convalescent COVID-19. The CDR3 runs from the conserved cysteine through the conserved F or W. D genes are given only for firm matches. Not all rows give a size; the values are once, few, many and, for expanded clones, a class.

cdr3_length,d_call,j_call,clone_size,v_call,cdr3_aa,cdr3_nt
16,TRBD1,TRBJ1-5,-,TRBV28,CASSQPTPGTVQPQHF,TGTGCCAGCAGTCAACCTACGCCCGGGACAGTTCAGCCCCAGCATTTT
16,-,TRBJ2-1,-,TRBV9,CASSISGQSSYNEQFF,TGTGCCAGCAGCATTAGCGGCCAGAGCTCCTACAATGAGCAGTTCTTC
15,TRBD2,TRBJ2-7,few,TRBV7-2,CASSRTSGPSYEQYF,TGTGCCAGCAGCCGTACTAGCGGCCCATCCTACGAGCAGTACTTC
14,-,TRBJ2-2,-,TRBV28,CASSGPGRTGELFF,TGTGCCAGCAGTGGCCCGGGGAGAACCGGGGAGCTGTTTTTT
15,-,TRBJ1-5,-,TRBV19,CASSIWEGGNQPQHF,TGTGCCAGTAGTATTTGGGAAGGGGGCAATCAGCCCCAGCATTTT
12,-,TRBJ2-3,-,TRBV24-1,CATSDRGDTQYF,TGTGCCACCAGTGATCGGGGAGATACGCAGTATTTT
15,TRBD1,TRBJ2-5,-,TRBV24-1,CATSEGTGVQETQYF,TGTGCCACCAGTGAAGGGACAGGAGTTCAAGAGACCCAGTACTTC
16,TRBD2,TRBJ2-1,-,TRBV6-2/TRBV6-3,CASSYEPSGRLNEQFF,TGTGCCAGCAGTTACGAGCCTAGCGGGAGGTTGAATGAGCAGTTCTTC
17,TRBD2,TRBJ2-1,-,TRBV7-3,CASSWGGSSTTGNEQFF,TGTGCCAGCAGCTGGGGGGGAAGTTCGACTACGGGCAATGAGCAGTTCTTC
16,-,TRBJ1-5,-,TRBV28,CASSLGGINSNQPQHF,TGTGCCAGCAGTTTAGGCGGAATTAATAGCAATCAGCCCCAGCATTTT
15,TRBD1,TRBJ2-7,-,TRBV28,CASSSMTGKAYEQYF,TGTGCCAGCAGTTCCATGACAGGGAAGGCCTACGAGCAGTACTTC
11,TRBD2,TRBJ2-7,-,TRBV20-1,CSAGLAYEQYF,TGCAGTGCTGGACTAGCCTACGAGCAGTACTTC
16,TRBD2,TRBJ2-2,-,TRBV7-8,CASSLRLAGGTGELFF,TGTGCCAGCAGCTTGAGGCTAGCGGGAGGCACCGGGGAGCTGTTTTTT
15,TRBD1,TRBJ1-2,few,TRBV5-1,CASSLGDSRFEGYTF,TGTGCCAGCAGCCTGGGGGACAGCCGCTTTGAAGGCTACACCTTC
16,TRBD2,TRBJ2-5,-,TRBV18,CASSPPAGGPGETQYF,TGTGCCAGCTCACCACCAGCGGGAGGGCCGGGAGAGACCCAGTACTTC
15,TRBD1,TRBJ2-7,-,TRBV4-3,CASSPTTGGSYEQYF,TGCGCCAGCAGCCCCACTACAGGGGGCTCCTACGAGCAGTACTTC
14,TRBD1,TRBJ1-2,few,TRBV16,CASSLDRGAYGYTF,TGTGCCAGCAGCCTTGACAGGGGCGCCTATGGCTACACCTTC
16,-,TRBJ1-2,-,TRBV27,CASSPDSLGHSYGYTF,TGTGCCAGCAGTCCGGACAGTTTAGGGCATAGCTATGGCTACACCTTC
14,TRBD1,TRBJ1-1,-,TRBV5-1,CASSLWTGNTEAFF,TGTGCCAGCAGCTTATGGACAGGGAACACTGAAGCTTTCTTT
13,-,TRBJ1-2,once,TRBV25-1,CASSDPTGGSYTF,TGTGCCAGCAGTGACCCGACAGGAGGTAGCTACACCTTC
14,-,TRBJ1-1,-,TRBV11-1,CASSPVGTGTEAFF,TGTGCCAGCAGCCCGGTGGGGACTGGAACTGAAGCTTTCTTT
17,TRBD2,TRBJ2-7,-,TRBV7-6,CASSPRATSGSNYEQYF,TGTGCCAGCAGCCCTAGGGCGACTAGCGGGAGTAATTACGAGCAGTACTTC
15,-,TRBJ2-1,-,TRBV11-2,CASSFGGPTYNEQFF,TGTGCCAGCAGCTTCGGCGGGCCCACCTACAATGAGCAGTTCTTC
12,-,TRBJ2-1,-,TRBV10-1,CASSEEGNEQFF,TGCGCCAGCAGTGAAGAGGGCAATGAGCAGTTCTTC
12,-,TRBJ1-1,-,TRBV28,CASSPRQTKAFF,TGTGCCAGCAGTCCTCGACAGACGAAAGCTTTCTTT
15,-,TRBJ1-1,-,TRBV2,CASRKQTGMNTEAFF,TGTGCCAGCAGGAAACAAACAGGGATGAACACTGAAGCTTTCTTT
13,-,TRBJ2-7,-,TRBV2,CASTGGGPYEQYF,TGTGCCAGCACTGGCGGGGGCCCCTACGAGCAGTACTTC
14,-,TRBJ2-4,-,TRBV5-1,CASRQDSHTSIQYF,TGTGCCAGCAGACAGGACAGCCATACGAGCATTCAGTACTTC
15,TRBD2,TRBJ2-1,few,TRBV7-3,CASSPGLAEYNEQFF,TGTGCCAGCAGCCCCGGACTAGCGGAATACAATGAGCAGTTCTTC
14,-,TRBJ1-4,-,TRBV18,CASSPRRGGEKLFF,TGTGCCAGCTCACCTCGGAGGGGGGGAGAAAAACTGTTTTTT
14,-,TRBJ2-7,-,TRBV28,CASSSGLAGYEQYF,TGTGCCAGCAGTTCCGGGCTAGCCGGGTACGAGCAGTACTTC
16,-,TRBJ2-7,many,TRBV5-1,CASSPGGWESSSEQYF,TGTGCCAGCAGCCCCGGTGGGTGGGAGTCTTCCAGCGAGCAGTACTTC
15,TRBD1,TRBJ1-1,few,TRBV5-6,CASSGDRGVGTEAFF,TGTGCCAGCAGCGGAGACAGGGGTGTCGGCACTGAAGCTTTCTTT
17,TRBD2,TRBJ2-5,-,TRBV7-7,CASSLSSGISDTETQYF,TGTGCTAGCAGCTTAAGTAGCGGGATAAGCGATACGGAGACCCAGTACTTC
15,TRBD1,TRBJ1-2,-,TRBV3-1/TRBV3-2,CASSQVDRETHGYTF,TGTGCCAGCAGCCAAGTGGACAGGGAAACACATGGCTACACCTTC
16,-,TRBJ1-3,-,TRBV5-8,CASNYGSVSSGNTIYF,TGTGCCAGCAATTACGGGAGCGTAAGCTCTGGAAACACCATATATTTT
15,TRBD2,TRBJ2-3,once,TRBV30,CAWSVPGEGRDTQYF,TGTGCCTGGAGTGTACCGGGGGAGGGGAGAGATACGCAGTATTTT
18,TRBD1,TRBJ2-6,-,TRBV18,CASSPPPGGPSGANVLTF,TGTGCCAGCTCACCACCCCCAGGGGGCCCCTCTGGGGCCAACGTCCTGACTTTC
17,TRBD1,TRBJ2-2,-,TRBV10-2,CASTGQGAWTYTGELFF,TGCGCCAGCACAGGACAGGGGGCTTGGACGTACACCGGGGAGCTGTTTTTT
16,-,TRBJ1-3,-,TRBV5-1,CASSSGPIGSGNTIYF,TGTGCCAGCAGCTCGGGTCCTATCGGGTCTGGAAACACCATATATTTT
14,-,TRBJ2-1,-,TRBV29-1,CSVDSQGGVNEQFF,TGCAGCGTTGACTCCCAGGGGGGAGTTAATGAGCAGTTCTTC
12,-,TRBJ1-2,-,TRBV13,CASSLPGYGYTF,TGTGCCAGCAGCTTACCAGGCTATGGCTACACCTTC
10,-,TRBJ2-7,-,TRBV29-1,CSVAGDEQYF,TGCAGCGTTGCGGGAGACGAGCAGTACTTC
15,-,TRBJ2-5,-,TRBV28,CASSLRRPGGETQYF,TGTGCCAGCAGTTTACGACGCCCCGGGGGAGAGACCCAGTACTTC
13,-,TRBJ2-7,once,TRBV21-1,CASSKESSYEQYF,TGTGCCAGCAGCAAAGAGAGCTCCTACGAGCAGTACTTC
19,TRBD1,TRBJ2-5,-,TRBV28,CASSFLGTGISHVQETQYF,TGTGCCAGCAGTTTTCTTGGGACAGGCATTTCCCACGTCCAAGAGACCCAGTACTTC